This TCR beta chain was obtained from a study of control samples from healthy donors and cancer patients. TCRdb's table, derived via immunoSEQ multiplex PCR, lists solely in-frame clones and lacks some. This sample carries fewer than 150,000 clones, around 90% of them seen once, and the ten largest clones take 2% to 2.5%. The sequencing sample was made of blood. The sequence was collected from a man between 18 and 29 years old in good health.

The CDR3 region has the DNA TGTGCCAGCAGCCAAGAAATGGTCGGGGGGGCAGGTTCAGATACGCAGTATTTT. This translates into CASSQEMVGGAGSDTQYF. This chain links TRBV3-1 (or the pseudogene TRBV3-2) with TRBJ2-3, with 8 bases matching TRBD2. The germline CDR1 and CDR2 sequences are LGHDT and YNNKEL (reference sequence). The CDR3 extends over 18 amino acids. V lost 0 bases, J lost 4 bases, and 12 bases stayed unmatched.